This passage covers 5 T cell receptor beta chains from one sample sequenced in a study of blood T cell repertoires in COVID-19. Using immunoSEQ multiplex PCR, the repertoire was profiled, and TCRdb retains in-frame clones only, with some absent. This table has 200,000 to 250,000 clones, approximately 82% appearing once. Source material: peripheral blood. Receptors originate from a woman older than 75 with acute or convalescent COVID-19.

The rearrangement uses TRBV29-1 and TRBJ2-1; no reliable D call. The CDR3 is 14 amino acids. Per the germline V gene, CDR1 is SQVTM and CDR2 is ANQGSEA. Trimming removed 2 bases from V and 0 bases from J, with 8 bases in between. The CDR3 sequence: CSVESGVSYNEQFF. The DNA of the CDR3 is TGCAGCGTTGAATCAGGTGTCTCCTACAATGAGCAGTTCTTC.

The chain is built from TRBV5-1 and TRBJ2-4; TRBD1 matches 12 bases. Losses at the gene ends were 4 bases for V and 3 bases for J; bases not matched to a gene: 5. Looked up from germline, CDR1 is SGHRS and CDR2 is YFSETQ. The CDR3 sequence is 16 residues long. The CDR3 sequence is CASSLGTGGIKNIQYF. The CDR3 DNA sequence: TGCGCCAGCAGCCTAGGGACAGGGGGCATCAAAAACATTCAGTACTTC.

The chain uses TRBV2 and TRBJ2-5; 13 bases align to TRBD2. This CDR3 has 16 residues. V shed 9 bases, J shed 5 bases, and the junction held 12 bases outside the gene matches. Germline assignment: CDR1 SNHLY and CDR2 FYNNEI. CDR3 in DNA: TGTGCCAGGCGATCCGGGACTAGCGGGAATCCGGAGACCCAGTACTTC. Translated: CARRSGTSGNPETQYF.

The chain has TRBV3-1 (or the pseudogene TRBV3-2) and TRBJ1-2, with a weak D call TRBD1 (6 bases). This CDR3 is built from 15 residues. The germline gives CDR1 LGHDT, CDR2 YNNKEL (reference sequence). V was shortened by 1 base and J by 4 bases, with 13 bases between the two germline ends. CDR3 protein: CASSQGVGAVYGYTF. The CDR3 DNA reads TGTGCCAGCAGCCAAGGGGTGGGGGCCGTCTATGGCTACACCTTC.

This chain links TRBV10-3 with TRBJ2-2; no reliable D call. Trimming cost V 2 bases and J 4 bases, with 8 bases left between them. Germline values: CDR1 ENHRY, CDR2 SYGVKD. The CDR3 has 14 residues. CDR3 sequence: CAISELQFTGELFF. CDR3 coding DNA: TGTGCCATCAGTGAGCTTCAGTTCACCGGGGAGCTGTTTTTT.